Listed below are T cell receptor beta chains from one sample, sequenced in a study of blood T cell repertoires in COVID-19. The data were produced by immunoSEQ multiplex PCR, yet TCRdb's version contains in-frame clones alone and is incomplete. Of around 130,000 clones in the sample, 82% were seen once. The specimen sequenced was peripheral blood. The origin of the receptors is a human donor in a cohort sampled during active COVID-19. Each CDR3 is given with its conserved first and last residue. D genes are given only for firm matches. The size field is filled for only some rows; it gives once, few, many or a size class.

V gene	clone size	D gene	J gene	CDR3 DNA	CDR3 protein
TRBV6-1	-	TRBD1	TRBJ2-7	TGTGCCAGCAGTGAAGCTGGGACAGGGGGCTACGAGCAGTACTTC	CASSEAGTGGYEQYF
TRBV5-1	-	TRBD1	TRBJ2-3	TGCGCCAGCAGCTTGACTGGGACAGGGGTCACAGATACGCAGTATTTT	CASSLTGTGVTDTQYF
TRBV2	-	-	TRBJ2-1	TGTGCCAGCAGCGTGCGGAAGGATCATGAGCAGTTCTTC	CASSVRKDHEQFF
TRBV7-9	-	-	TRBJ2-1	TGTGCCAGCAGACCCGCCAGGGGCTCCTACAATGAGCAGTTCTTC	CASRPARGSYNEQFF
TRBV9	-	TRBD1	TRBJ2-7	TGTGCCAGCAGCGTAGGGCGGGACAGGGGTAGGTACGAGCAGTACTTC	CASSVGRDRGRYEQYF
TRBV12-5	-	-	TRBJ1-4	TGTGCTAGTGGTTTGGAACCAAGGGGAGGAAATGAAAAACTGTTTTTT	CASGLEPRGGNEKLFF
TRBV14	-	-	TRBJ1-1	TGTGCCAGCAGCCATCCGAGGGGGGGGAACACTGAAGCTTTCTTT	CASSHPRGGNTEAFF
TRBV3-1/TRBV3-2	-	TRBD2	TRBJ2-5	TGTGCCAGCAGCCAAGATAGGATCCAGCGGGGGGGCCTCGAGACCCAGTACTTC	CASSQDRIQRGGLETQYF
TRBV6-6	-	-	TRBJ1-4	TGTGCCAGCAGTTACGGGGGGAGTGCAACTAATGAAAAACTGTTTTTT	CASSYGGSATNEKLFF
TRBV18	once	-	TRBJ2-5	TGTGCCAGCTCACCCGATTTAAGGGGCCAAGAGACCCAGTACTTC	CASSPDLRGQETQYF
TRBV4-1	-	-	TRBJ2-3	TGCGCCAGCAGCCAAGAACCTGCTGCGAGCACAGATACGCAGTATTTT	CASSQEPAASTDTQYF
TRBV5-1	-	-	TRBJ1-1	TGCGCCAGCAGCTTGGCCTGGCAGTCGAACACTGAAGCTTTCTTT	CASSLAWQSNTEAFF
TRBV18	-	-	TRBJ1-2	TGTGCCAGCTCACTACAGGAGGGCTACACCTTC	CASSLQEGYTF
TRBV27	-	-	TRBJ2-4	TGTGCCAGCAGTTCCGTGCCGGGACATACTCTTCTAGCCAAAAACATTCAGTACTTC	CASSSVPGHTLLAKNIQYF
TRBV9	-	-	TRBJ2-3	TGTGCCAGCAGCGTAGTCCCGGGGGGCAAGCAGGATACGCAGTATTTT	CASSVVPGGKQDTQYF
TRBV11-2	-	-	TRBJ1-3	TGTGCCAGCAGCTTAGGACGGGGGACCGAGAGCTCTGGAAACACCATATATTTT	CASSLGRGTESSGNTIYF
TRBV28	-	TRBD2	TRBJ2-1	TGTGCCAGCAGTCCCGGACTAGCGGGGTCGGATGAGCAGTTCTTC	CASSPGLAGSDEQFF
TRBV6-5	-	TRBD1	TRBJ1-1	TGTGCCAGCAGATGGACAGGTCCAAACACTGAAGCTTTCTTT	CASRWTGPNTEAFF
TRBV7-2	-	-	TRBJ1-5	TGTGCCAGCAGCTCCTTGGGGGCCCGCAATCAGCCCCAGCATTTT	CASSSLGARNQPQHF
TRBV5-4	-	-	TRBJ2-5	TGTGCCAGCAGCTTCTCGGGCCAAGAGACCCAGTACTTC	CASSFSGQETQYF
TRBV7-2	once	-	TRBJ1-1	TGTGCCAGCAGCTTAGTAACAACCAACACTGAAGCTTTCTTT	CASSLVTTNTEAFF